This T cell receptor beta chain was retrieved from a study of identical twins. Trimming took 3 bases from V and 8 from J; bases not matched to a gene: 5. This CDR3 contains 15 residues. Germline V gives CDR1 SGHRS, CDR2 YFSETQ. cDNA carried unique molecular identifiers, and a universal primer site was added by template switching. Each CDR3 protein gets one entry after TCRdb re-called the 5' RACE reads with MiXCR. In the table there are 750,000 to 950,000 distinct CDR3 sequences, approximately 13% of which are singletons. In addition, the sample was reused for a study of yellow fever vaccine responses in identical twins.

The sample was PBMCs. This TCR derives from a woman aged 18-30 years in good health. The V gene is TRBV5-1, the J gene TRBJ2-1; 13 nucleotides match TRBD2. The CDR3 loop reads CASSSTSGGPHEQFF. CDR3 nucleotides: TGCGCCAGCAGCTCGACTAGCGGGGGGCCCCATGAGCAGTTCTTC.